The 16 T cell receptor beta chains given below trace back to one sample, sequenced in a study of cytomegalovirus exposure and HLA in healthy donors. 13 Jbeta primers and 60 Vbeta primers were used for the PCR. Repertoires were generated with immunoSEQ multiplex PCR, while TCRdb's copy carries only in-frame clones and drops some. Among under 150,000 clones listed, around 60% were seen once. Sequencing input: PBMCs. The receptors were sampled from a man between 40 and 49 years old in good health and CMV-seropositive.

The genes are TRBV5-1 and TRBJ2-1; 14 nucleotides agree with TRBD2. The CDR3 has 13 residues. V trimming: 7 bases; J trimming: 7 bases; junction bases outside the gene matches: 1. CDR1 and CDR2 (germline): SGHRS, YFSETQ. DNA of the CDR3: TGCGCCAGCCGACTAGCGGGGGGGAATGAGCAGTTCTTC. Encoded protein: CASRLAGGNEQFF.

The CDR3 coding sequence is TGCGCCAGCAGTGCGGGACAGGGGAGCTCTGAAGCTTTCTTT. It is translated as CASSAGQGSSEAFF. The rearrangement joins TRBV10-1 to TRBJ1-1; 10 nucleotides agree with TRBD1. Per the germline V gene, CDR1 is WNHNN and CDR2 is SYGVQD (reference sequence). V shed 4 bases, J shed 6 bases, and the junction held 5 bases outside the gene matches. There are 14 residues in the CDR3.

The gene calls are TRBV5-6 and TRBJ2-7; TRBD2 might be the D (5 bases). Germline V CDR1 and CDR2: SGHDT, YYEEEE. Deletions cut 0 bases from V and 3 bases from J, with 10 bases between. The CDR3 has 14 residues. CDR3 DNA sequence: TGTGCCAGCAGCTTGGATCCGGGGAACTACGAGCAGTACTTC. Protein: CASSLDPGNYEQYF.

This clone occurred a few times. V and J are TRBV6-6 and TRBJ2-7; 7 bases map to TRBD1. Germline trimming cut 4 bases from V and 3 bases from J; bases unmatched to any gene: 9. The CDR3 is 15 residues long. Germline loops: CDR1 MNHNY, CDR2 SVGAGI (reference sequence). The CDR3: CASSSNRQGLYEQYF. The CDR3 nucleotides are TGTGCCAGCAGTTCCAACAGACAGGGTCTCTACGAGCAGTACTTC.

V usage is TRBV5-1 and J usage is TRBJ2-5; TRBD2 matches at 14 bases. The junction had 12 bases not matched to a gene; V was cut back by 3 bases and J by 5 bases. This CDR3 spans 18 amino acids. Germline lookup yields CDR1 SGHRS and CDR2 YFSETQ. The CDR3 coding sequence is TGCGCCAGCAGCTCGAGCGCGGGACTAGCGGGAGTCGGGGAGACCCAGTACTTC. It encodes CASSSSAGLAGVGETQYF.

This clone was detected a few times. The genes are TRBV28 and TRBJ2-7; 8 bases are a match to TRBD1. CDR1 and CDR2 (germline): MDHEN, SYDVKM. Trimming cost V 7 bases and J 6 bases; bases outside gene matches: 5. The CDR3 runs 12 residues. The CDR3 protein is CASTDRVREQYF. CDR3 DNA: TGTGCCAGCACGGACAGGGTTCGCGAGCAGTACTTC.

The rearrangement links TRBV18 to TRBJ1-2; D unclear. Trimming stripped 3 bases from V and 2 bases from J, with 10 bases between. CDR3 size: 14 residues. The germline V gene has CDR1 KGHSH and CDR2 LQKENI. Here the CDR3 DNA reads TGTGCCAGCTCACCCCGGCCGGGGAACTATGGCTACACCTTC. As protein: CASSPRPGNYGYTF.

The chain carries TRBV6-5 and TRBJ2-7; TRBD2 agrees at 8 bases. The CDR3 extends over 15 amino acids. Germline assignment: CDR1 MNHEY and CDR2 SVGAGI. The trim removed 4 bases at V and 3 bases at J, leaving 8 bases unmatched. The CDR3 DNA follows: TGTGCCAGCAGTTCCCCGGCTAGCGGGCACTACGAGCAGTACTTC. The encoded protein is CASSSPASGHYEQYF.

This chain links TRBV5-6 with TRBJ2-7, with unresolved D. The V and J ends lost 0 bases and 1 base respectively, with 8 bases between them. Germline V gene data show CDR1 as SGHDT and CDR2 as YYEEEE. This CDR3 is built from 14 residues. The CDR3 protein is CASSLAVKSYEQYF. The CDR3 DNA is TGTGCCAGCAGCTTGGCAGTCAAATCCTACGAGCAGTACTTC.

The J gene is TRBJ1-1, the V gene TRBV5-1, with D unclear. The V end was cut by 10 bases, the J end by 1 base, with 17 bases between. Germline V gene data show CDR1 as SGHRS and CDR2 as YFSETQ. There are 14 residues in the CDR3. CDR3 bases: TGCGCCTGTGTGGAGGGTCCCTCGAACACTGAAGCTTTCTTT. Translated: CACVEGPSNTEAFF.

V and J are TRBV28 and TRBJ1-6; D not certain. V gave up 6 bases and J gave up 9 bases, with 15 bases separating them. This CDR3 spans 14 amino acids. Germline assignment: CDR1 MDHEN and CDR2 SYDVKM. The CDR3 here is CASSAPDFSSPLHF. The CDR3 DNA reads TGTGCCAGCAGCGCCCCGGACTTTAGTTCACCCCTCCACTTT.

This chain connects TRBV12-5 to TRBJ2-2, with 7 nucleotides matching TRBD1. Germline trimming cut 2 bases from V and 4 bases from J; bases unmatched to any gene: 4. Looked up from germline, CDR1 is LGHNT and CDR2 is FRNRAP. This CDR3 comprises 15 residues. The chain's CDR3 is CASGLMTGPTGELFF. The CDR3 nucleotides are TGTGCTAGTGGTTTGATGACAGGGCCCACCGGGGAGCTGTTTTTT. Full variable domain (outside the CDR3, taken from reference TRBV12-5 and TRBJ2-2): DARVTQTPRHKVTEMGQEVTMRCQPILGHNTVFWYRQTMMQGLELLAYFRNRAPLDDSGMPKDRFSAEMPDATLATLKIQPSEPRDSAVYFCASGLMTGPTGELFFGEGSRLTVL.

V and J are TRBV30 and TRBJ1-1, with 8 bases matching TRBD1. Germline V gene sequence: CDR1 GTSNPN, CDR2 SVGIG (reference sequence). The CDR3 length is 17 residues. Unmatched junction bases numbered 12, after V lost 3 bases and J lost 0 bases. CDR3 protein: CAWSPGAAGQVNTEAFF. CDR3 coding DNA: TGTGCCTGGAGCCCAGGAGCTGCGGGACAGGTGAACACTGAAGCTTTCTTT. Based on the CDR3 plus reference TRBV30 and TRBJ1-1, the full variable domain is SQTIHQWPATLVQPVGSPLSLECTVEGTSNPNLYWYRQAAGRGLQLLFYSVGIGQISSEVPQNLSASRPQDRQFILSSKKLLLSDSGFYLCAWSPGAAGQVNTEAFFGQGTRLTVV.

The rearrangement joins TRBV7-2 to TRBJ1-5; TRBD1 agrees at 7 bases. With V trimmed by 1 base and J by 5 bases, 5 bases remained unmatched. This CDR3 is 15 amino acids long. Germline V gene sequence: CDR1 SGHTA, CDR2 FQGNSA. In nucleotides, the CDR3 is TGTGCCAGCAGCTTAGGACAGGGCAATTATCAGCCCCAGCATTTT. It encodes CASSLGQGNYQPQHF.

The V gene is TRBV5-4, the J gene TRBJ1-2; TRBD1 aligns across 9 bases. V lost 6 bases and J lost 0; bases outside the gene matches: 3. CDR1 is SGHNT, CDR2 YYREEE, per germline (reference sequence). The CDR3 consists of 14 residues. The CDR3 sequence: CASTRQGANYGYTF. CDR3 coding DNA: TGTGCCAGCACACGACAGGGGGCTAACTATGGCTACACCTTC.

The rearrangement links TRBV5-1 to TRBJ1-3, with 10 bases aligning to TRBD1. The CDR3 runs 14 residues. The V and J ends lost 0 bases and 10 bases, in that order; junction bases with no gene match: 4. Germline V gene sequence: CDR1 SGHRS, CDR2 YFSETQ. The CDR3 spells CASSLGTGGRTIYF. DNA for the CDR3: TGCGCCAGCAGCTTGGGGACAGGGGGACGTACCATATATTTT.